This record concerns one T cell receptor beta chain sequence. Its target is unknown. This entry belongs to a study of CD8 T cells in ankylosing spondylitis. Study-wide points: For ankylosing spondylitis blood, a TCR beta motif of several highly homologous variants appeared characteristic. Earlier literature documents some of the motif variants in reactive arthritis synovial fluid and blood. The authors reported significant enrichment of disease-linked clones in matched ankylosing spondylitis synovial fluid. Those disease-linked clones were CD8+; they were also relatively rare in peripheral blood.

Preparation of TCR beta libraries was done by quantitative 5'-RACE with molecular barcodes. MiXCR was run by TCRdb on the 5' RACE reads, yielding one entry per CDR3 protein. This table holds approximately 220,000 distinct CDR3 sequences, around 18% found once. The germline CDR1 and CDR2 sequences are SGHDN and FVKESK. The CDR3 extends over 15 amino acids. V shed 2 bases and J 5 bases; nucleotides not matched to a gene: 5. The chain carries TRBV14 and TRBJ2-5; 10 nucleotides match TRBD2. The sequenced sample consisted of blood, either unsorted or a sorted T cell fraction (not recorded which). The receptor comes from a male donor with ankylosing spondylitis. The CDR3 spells CASSQLAGVGETQYF. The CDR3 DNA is TGTGCCAGCAGCCAACTAGCGGGAGTGGGGGAGACCCAGTACTTC.